Following are 26 T cell receptor beta chains from one sample sequenced in a study of monozygotic twins with inflammatory bowel disease. TCRdb re-called the 5' RACE reads and shows each CDR3 protein once, DNA omitted. Across about 110,000 distinct CDR3 sequences, the top ten clones capture roughly 12% of the sample. Sequenced: blood. These receptors all stem from a human donor with ulcerative colitis or Crohn's disease, or a healthy co-twin of an affected twin (not recorded which).

The chain is built from TRBV18 and TRBJ1-2. The CDR3 spans 15 residues. Germline V gene lookup returns CDR1 KGHSH and CDR2 LQKENI. CDR3 protein: CSSSPQAEINYGYTF.

V and J are TRBV5-1 and TRBJ2-4. The CDR3 is made up of 18 amino acids. Per the germline V gene, CDR1 is SGHRS and CDR2 is YFSETQ. CDR3 protein: CASSPYIRHSLAKNIQYF.

The chain employs TRBV13 and TRBJ2-3; checking the TCRdb D call of TRBD2 is not possible without DNA. Germline CDR1 reads PRHDT; CDR2 reads FYEKMQ (reference sequence). The CDR3 consists of 16 residues. CDR3 region: CASSLGRGRATDTQYF.

The chain combines TRBV7-9 with TRBJ1-6. This CDR3 is built from 14 residues. Germline V gene sequence: CDR1 SEHNR, CDR2 FQNEAQ (reference sequence). The CDR3 here is CASSLGGYFSPLHF.

Here the CDR3 reads CASSQSGRAFNEQFF. The genes are TRBV7-8 and TRBJ2-1. CDR1 is SGHVS, CDR2 FQNEAQ, per germline. This CDR3 is built from 15 residues.

CDR3 sequence reads: CANPTSNGYNEQFF. This chain connects TRBV10-1 to TRBJ2-1. The CDR3 has 14 residues. The germline CDR1 and CDR2 sequences are WNHNN and SYGVQD (reference sequence).

The chain combines TRBV5-1 with TRBJ2-3; TCRdb's D call, TRBD2, is unchecked because there is no DNA. Germline V CDR1 and CDR2: SGHRS, YFSETQ. This CDR3 spans 17 amino acids. The CDR3 protein is CASSLTSGISSTDTQYF. The full variable domain, completed using reference TRBV5-1 and TRBJ2-3, is KAGVTQTPRYLIKTRGQQVTLSCSPISGHRSVSWYQQTPGQGLQFLFEYFSETQRNKGNFPGRFSGRQFSNSRSEMNVSTLELGDSALYLCASSLTSGISSTDTQYFGPGTRLTVL.

The chain combines TRBV6-6 with TRBJ1-5. The CDR3 length is 14 residues. Germline V gene data show CDR1 as MNHNY and CDR2 as SVGAGI (reference sequence). The CDR3 sequence: CASSSETPNQPQHF.

This chain joins TRBV11-2 and TRBJ2-1. The CDR3 spans 15 residues. Germline V lookup: CDR1 SGHAT, CDR2 FQNNGV. The chain's CDR3 is CASSSYRGTDNEQFF. The complete variable domain, with remaining parts taken from reference TRBV11-2 and TRBJ2-1, reads EAGVAQSPRYKIIEKRQSVAFWCNPISGHATLYWYQQILGQGPKLLIQFQNNGVVDDSQLPKDRFSAERLKGVDSTLKIQPAKLEDSAVYLCASSSYRGTDNEQFFGPGTRLTVL.

The V gene is TRBV18, the J gene TRBJ2-7; with no DNA, the TCRdb D assignment of TRBD1 cannot be verified. The CDR3 length is 14 residues. Germline assignment: CDR1 KGHSH and CDR2 LQKENI. CDR3 in amino acids: CASSPGGGREEQYF. The variable domain in full, with the rest retrieved from reference TRBV18 and TRBJ2-7, is NAGVMQNPRHLVRRRGQEARLRCSPMKGHSHVYWYRQLPEEGLKFMVYLQKENIIDESGMPKERFSAEFPKEGPSILRIQQVVRGDSAAYFCASSPGGGREEQYFGPGTRLTVT.

The chain combines TRBV3-1 with TRBJ1-1; TCRdb proposes TRBD1, but this gene call is untestable without DNA. The CDR3 has 14 residues. Per germline, CDR1 LGHDT and CDR2 YNNKEL (reference sequence). The CDR3 loop reads CASSHLGGKAEAFF.

The chain couples TRBV5-1 to TRBJ1-1; TCRdb calls TRBD1, which cannot be checked without DNA. From germline, CDR1 is SGHRS and CDR2 YFSETQ. This CDR3 spans 14 amino acids. The CDR3 here is CASSPQTGGTEAFF.

This rearrangement joins TRBV12-3 or TRBV12-4 to TRBJ2-1. This CDR3 is built from 12 residues. This CDR3 is CASSLAGVEQFF.

This sequence joins TRBV5-1 and TRBJ2-7; absent DNA, TCRdb's TRBD1 call cannot be checked. Germline assignment: CDR1 SGHRS and CDR2 YFSETQ. CDR3 size: 14 residues. CDR3 protein: CASSSYQGVYEQYF.

The V gene is TRBV5-1, the J gene TRBJ2-3; TCRdb gives TRBD2 as the D gene, but with no DNA this cannot be confirmed. The CDR3 has 17 amino acids. Germline V lookup: CDR1 SGHRS, CDR2 YFSETQ. The CDR3: CASSPRGLAGGADTQYF.

This chain uses TRBV6-2 or TRBV6-3 with TRBJ1-1. Germline V gives CDR1 MNHEY, CDR2 SVGEGT. The CDR3 runs 14 residues. The CDR3 sequence: CASSYSLSGTEAFF.

The chain is built from TRBV2 and TRBJ2-1; TCRdb's D gene call, TRBD1, goes unchecked for lack of DNA. The CDR3 spans 12 residues. Germline CDR1 and CDR2: SNHLY and FYNNEI. The CDR3 region is CASSEERGEQFF.

CDR3 loop: CASSSPHSLMNTEAFF. The chain joins TRBV7-9 to TRBJ1-1. The length of the CDR3 is 16 residues. Germline V lookup: CDR1 SEHNR, CDR2 FQNEAQ (reference sequence).

This chain connects TRBV5-1 to TRBJ2-2; TCRdb gives TRBD1 as the D gene, but with no DNA this cannot be confirmed. This CDR3 is 15 amino acids long. Germline V gene data show CDR1 as SGHRS and CDR2 as YFSETQ. This CDR3 reads CASSTGTENTGELFF. Supplemented by reference TRBV5-1 and TRBJ2-2, the full variable domain reads KAGVTQTPRYLIKTRGQQVTLSCSPISGHRSVSWYQQTPGQGLQFLFEYFSETQRNKGNFPGRFSGRQFSNSRSEMNVSTLELGDSALYLCASSTGTENTGELFFGEGSRLTVL.

The chain carries TRBV27 and TRBJ2-3; TCRdb returns TRBD1, unconfirmable since there is no DNA. CDR3 length: 18 amino acids. Germline CDR1 is MNHEY and CDR2 is SMNVEV (reference sequence). The CDR3 is CASSFAPPPFLRADTQYF.

The rearrangement joins TRBV19 to TRBJ1-1; the D call of TRBD1 rests on TCRdb alone, since no DNA is present to check it. Germline V gene sequence: CDR1 LNHDA, CDR2 SQIVND (reference sequence). This CDR3 has 16 residues. CDR3 in amino acids: CASSTGRWGMNTEAFF.

The chain couples TRBV20-1 to TRBJ2-7; TCRdb's D call of TRBD2 is untestable without DNA. CDR1 and CDR2 (germline): DFQATT, SNEGSKA (reference sequence). The CDR3 runs to 16 residues. CDR3: CSAPERPAGGTGGQYF.

The rearrangement uses TRBV7-3 and TRBJ2-2; without DNA, the TCRdb call of TRBD2 cannot be checked. In germline, CDR1 is SGHTA, CDR2 FQGTGA. The CDR3 spans 19 residues. CDR3 residues: CASSLPLTSGRTNTGELFF.

The rearrangement links TRBV20-1 to TRBJ2-3; TCRdb selects TRBD1, and the lack of DNA leaves this call unchecked. The V gene's germline CDR1 is DFQATT and CDR2 SNEGSKA (reference sequence). CDR3 length equals 19 residues. This CDR3 reads CSARAMGLAGQVTLDTQYF.

The chain uses TRBV20-1 and TRBJ2-3; the D gene TCRdb calls, TRBD2, cannot be checked with no DNA. In germline, CDR1 is DFQATT, CDR2 SNEGSKA (reference sequence). CDR3 length equals 16 residues. Here the CDR3 reads CSARETTSGNADTQYF.

The V and J genes are TRBV6-2 or TRBV6-3 and TRBJ1-5; TCRdb picks TRBD1, but there is no DNA to check that call. This CDR3 has 17 amino acids. Per the germline V gene, CDR1 is MNHEY and CDR2 is SVGEGT. Here the CDR3 reads CASRDRRGGRQEQPQHF.